This T cell receptor beta chain was captured in a study of beta chain features in type 1 diabetes. Study-wide results and limits: Sequencing of cDNA might inflate the share of cells that strongly express TCR. VDJ junctions sequenced from type 1 diabetes patients showed fewer insertions and more deletions. HLA influence on TCRB rearrangement stayed unresolved here. In patients and controls equally, PCR might favor templates that are shorter. People with Type 1 diabetes carried modestly yet significantly shorter TCRB CDR3s in all four CD4+ subsets.

Germline values: CDR1 MNHEY, CDR2 SVGAGI. The germline V and J ends were trimmed by 0 bases and 2 bases, with 5 bases remaining between them. The CDR3 has 13 amino acids. Sequencing targeted expressed TCRB transcripts, as all isolated RNA had been reverse transcribed. Data came from immunoSEQ multiplex PCR; TCRdb stores just in-frame clones and leaves some out. The sample holds 40,000 to 50,000 clones, approximately 62% seen once. Turning to this clone: Antigen specificity is unknown.

The sequence derives from a man younger than 45 with type 1 diabetes. Some clones in this sample may be carry-over from other donors' samples. What was sequenced was Tregs from blood. V is TRBV6-5 and J is TRBJ2-7; D call uncertain. The CDR3 DNA is TGTGCCAGCAGTTACTCTTCGGCCTACGAGCAGTACTTC. This codes for CASSYSSAYEQYF.